This passage covers 14 T cell receptor beta chains from one sample sequenced in a study of identical twins. MiXCR, applied by TCRdb to the 5' RACE reads, yields one record per CDR3 protein. This sample carries roughly 490,000 distinct CDR3 sequences, around 15% of them seen once, and the ten largest clones take approximately 0.9%. This sample also belongs to another study, concerning yellow fever vaccine responses in identical twins.

Sequencing used CD4+ T cells sorted from blood. The receptor source for this set is a woman aged 18 to 35 in good health.

The table lists this clonotype with many counts. This sequence joins TRBV6-5 and TRBJ2-2; possibly TRBD1 or TRBD2 for D (6 bases each). The CDR3 runs to 16 residues. Germline CDR1 reads MNHEY; CDR2 reads SVGAGI. V dropped 1 base and J dropped 1 base, with 10 bases sitting between them. CDR3 protein: CASSYLQGGNTGELFF. The CDR3 nucleotides read TGTGCCAGCAGTTACTTACAGGGAGGGAACACCGGGGAGCTGTTTTTT.

This chain's CDR3 is CSAKQGGSDTQYF. CDR3 coding DNA: TGCAGCGCTAAACAGGGGGGGTCAGATACGCAGTATTTT. The chain recombines TRBV29-1 with TRBJ2-3; TRBD1 might be the D (8 bases). CDR1 and CDR2 from the germline V gene are SQVTM and ANQGSEA. There are 13 residues in the CDR3. Trimming removed 7 bases at V and 4 bases at J, with 15 bases between.

This chain links TRBV20-1 with TRBJ2-3, with D possibly TRBD1 on 6 matching bases. Trimming took 5 bases from V and 3 from J, leaving 15 bases between them. The CDR3 has 14 residues. The germline CDR1 and CDR2 sequences are DFQATT and SNEGSKA (reference sequence). In DNA form, the CDR3 reads TGCAGTGCTGAAACAGGGTTCAAGACAGATACGCAGTATTTT. Encoded protein: CSAETGFKTDTQYF.

This clonotype has a handful of counts. V and J are TRBV30 and TRBJ1-2; perhaps TRBD1 as D (5 bases). The length of the CDR3 is 14 residues. The V end lost 0 bases, the J end lost 4 bases, and 12 bases lay between the germline ends. The germline gives CDR1 GTSNPN, CDR2 SVGIG (reference sequence). CDR3 region: CAWSVSGQGYGYTF. CDR3 sequence (DNA): TGTGCCTGGAGTGTGTCAGGGCAGGGCTATGGCTACACCTTC. Full variable domain (outside the CDR3, taken from reference TRBV30 and TRBJ1-2): SQTIHQWPATLVQPVGSPLSLECTVEGTSNPNLYWYRQAAGRGLQLLFYSVGIGQISSEVPQNLSASRPQDRQFILSSKKLLLSDSGFYLCAWSVSGQGYGYTFGSGTRLTVV.

This clonotype has just a few counts. This chain connects TRBV7-9 to TRBJ2-5, with 8 bases lining up with TRBD1. Germline trimming cut 5 bases from V and 5 bases from J; bases unmatched to any gene: 7. CDR1 and CDR2 (germline): SEHNR, FQNEAQ (reference sequence). The length of the CDR3 is 14 residues. CDR3 residues: CASSVRTGLETQYF. The CDR3 DNA reads as TGTGCCAGCAGCGTCCGGACAGGGCTGGAGACCCAGTACTTC.

This clonotype was observed a few times. The chain carries TRBV12-3 or TRBV12-4 and TRBJ2-7, with 9 bases fitting TRBD2. The ends lost 6 bases at V and 3 bases at J; junction bases unmatched: 9. The CDR3 runs to 15 residues. The CDR3 DNA sequence: TGTGCCAGCAGCGATCCAGCGGGAGGAAACTACGAGCAGTACTTC. Its protein product is CASSDPAGGNYEQYF.

This clonotype was recorded many times. V and J are TRBV2 and TRBJ2-3; possibly TRBD1 for D (6 bases). V was trimmed by 8 bases and J by 0 bases, leaving 15 bases between them. Per germline, CDR1 SNHLY and CDR2 FYNNEI. This CDR3 is 15 amino acids long. In nucleotides, the CDR3 is TGTGCCAGCGTAGAGCAGGGGATTAGCACAGATACGCAGTATTTT. Translating it yields CASVEQGISTDTQYF. The full variable domain, completed using reference TRBV2 and TRBJ2-3, is EPEVTQTPSHQVTQMGQEVILRCVPISNHLYFYWYRQILGQKVEFLVSFYNNEISEKSEIFDDQFSVERPDGSNFTLKIRSTKLEDSAMYFCASVEQGISTDTQYFGPGTRLTVL.

Comment on this clonotype: A read error is possible here, since a much larger clone lies one base away. This chain joins TRBV24-1 and TRBJ2-3; D is unresolved. CDR1 is KGHDR, CDR2 SFDVKD, per germline. CDR3 length: 11 residues. The CDR3, as DNA: TGTGCCACCAATGATGAAGATACGCAGTATTTT. Its translation is CATNDEDTQYF.

V is TRBV3-1 and J is TRBJ2-3; the match to TRBD1 covers 7 bases. After removal of 6 bases from V and 0 bases from J, the junction contained 3 bases not matched to a gene. The length of the CDR3 is 14 residues. In germline, CDR1 is LGHDT, CDR2 YNNKEL (reference sequence). The CDR3 reads CASSKDRSTDTQYF. The CDR3 nucleotides are TGTGCCAGCAGTAAGGACAGGAGCACAGATACGCAGTATTTT.

The rearrangement links TRBV4-2 to TRBJ1-3; D is uncertain. The V gene's germline CDR1 is LGHNA and CDR2 YNFKEQ. Trimming took 4 bases from V and 0 from J, leaving 13 bases between them. This CDR3 region has 16 residues. CDR3 in amino acids: CASSLTRGSSGNTIYF. CDR3 sequence (DNA): TGTGCCAGCAGCCTGACGCGCGGGAGCTCTGGAAACACCATATATTTT.

This clonotype has a handful of counts. The gene calls are TRBV7-2 and TRBJ2-1; tentatively, D is TRBD2 (6 bases). CDR3 length: 16 residues. The V gene's germline CDR1 is SGHTA and CDR2 FQGNSA. V gave up 2 bases and J gave up 4 bases, with 15 bases separating them. The CDR3 reads CASSLRRAGRYNEQFF. The CDR3 DNA reads as TGTGCCAGCAGCTTAAGGAGGGCAGGGCGTTACAATGAGCAGTTCTTC.

The chain joins TRBV6-5 to TRBJ2-1; weak D call: TRBD2 (5 bases). CDR3 length: 16 amino acids. Germline loops: CDR1 MNHEY, CDR2 SVGAGI. Trimming cost V 2 bases and J 2 bases, with 13 bases left between them. The CDR3 spells CASSYTSEATYNEQFF. CDR3 DNA: TGTGCCAGCAGTTACACATCGGAGGCTACCTACAATGAGCAGTTCTTC.

The table lists this clonotype with many counts. The V gene is TRBV2, the J gene TRBJ2-3; 8 bases align to TRBD1. The CDR3 runs to 15 residues. From germline, CDR1 is SNHLY and CDR2 FYNNEI. V trimming: 6 bases; J trimming: 6 bases; junction bases outside the gene matches: 11. CDR3 sequence reads: CASSSTGGRVDTQYF. Here the CDR3 DNA reads TGTGCCAGCAGCTCTACAGGGGGAAGAGTGGATACGCAGTATTTT.

The rearrangement uses TRBV15 and TRBJ2-1; 7 nucleotides line up with TRBD2. The CDR3 has 14 amino acids. V trimming: 8 bases; J trimming: 0 bases; junction bases outside the gene matches: 4. Germline values: CDR1 LNHNV, CDR2 YYDKDF (reference sequence). CDR3 coding DNA: TGTGCCACCGGCCGGGGGGACTCCTACAATGAGCAGTTCTTC. It encodes CATGRGDSYNEQFF.